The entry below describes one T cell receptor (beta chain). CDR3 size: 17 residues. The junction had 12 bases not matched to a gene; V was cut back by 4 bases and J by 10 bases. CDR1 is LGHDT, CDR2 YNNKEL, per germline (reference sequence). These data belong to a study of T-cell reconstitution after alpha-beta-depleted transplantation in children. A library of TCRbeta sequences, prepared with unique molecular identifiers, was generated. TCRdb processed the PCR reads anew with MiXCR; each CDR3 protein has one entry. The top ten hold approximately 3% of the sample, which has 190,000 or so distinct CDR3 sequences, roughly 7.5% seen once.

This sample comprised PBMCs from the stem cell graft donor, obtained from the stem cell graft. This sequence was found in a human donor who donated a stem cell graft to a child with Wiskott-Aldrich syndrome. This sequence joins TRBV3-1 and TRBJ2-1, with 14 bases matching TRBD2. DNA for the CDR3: TGTGCCAGCAGCCGGGGAAGACTAGCGGGAGGGGAGGGGGAGCAGTTCTTC. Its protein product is CASSRGRLAGGEGEQFF.